Shown below are 21 T cell receptor beta chains from a single sample sequenced in a study of T cells in Graves' hyperthyroidism and ophthalmopathy. RNA transcripts provided the source from which TCR beta CDR3 regions were amplified. In the first-round RT-PCR of the TCR CDR3, the HTBI primer set was used. MiXCR was run by TCRdb on the multiplex PCR reads, yielding one entry per CDR3 protein. The sample includes approximately 370,000 distinct CDR3 sequences, 17% seen only once; the top ten take approximately 35%. The source material was blood. The receptors stem from a woman aged 25-40 years with Graves' hyperthyroidism that later progressed to Graves' ophthalmopathy.

This chain joins TRBV7-9 and TRBJ1-2; possibly TRBD1 for D (5 bases). The V end lost 1 base, the J end lost 4 bases, and 7 bases lay between the germline ends. The CDR3 has 13 amino acids. In germline, CDR1 is SEHNR, CDR2 FQNEAQ (reference sequence). DNA for the CDR3: TGTGCCAGCAGCTTAGTTGACAGCTATGGCTACACCTTC. This gives the protein CASSLVDSYGYTF.

This clonotype was counted many times. The chain is built from TRBV6-2 or TRBV6-3 and TRBJ2-5; unclear D gene. Germline CDR1 and CDR2: MNHEY and SVGEGT. Trimming took off 2 bases at V and 0 bases at J, with 7 bases between the two ends. The CDR3 length is 14 residues. The CDR3 coding sequence is TGTGCCAGCAGTTACGGTCCGTACCAAGAGACCCAGTACTTC. Its translation is CASSYGPYQETQYF.

This clonotype appeared many times. This sequence joins TRBV2 and TRBJ2-1; TRBD2 is a possible D gene (5 bases). CDR3 size: 15 residues. The germline V gene encodes CDR1 SNHLY and CDR2 FYNNEI. V was trimmed by 6 bases and J by 6 bases, leaving 18 bases between them. The CDR3 DNA is TGTGCCAGCAGAGACTACCGTTCGTCGTTCAATGAGCAGTTCTTC. This codes for CASRDYRSSFNEQFF.

Concerning this clonotype itself: A much bigger clone sits one base away, suggesting this may be a read error. The rearrangement links TRBV28 to TRBJ2-2; D is unclear. The germline gives CDR1 MDHEN, CDR2 SYDVKM. The CDR3 runs to 13 residues. DNA of the CDR3: TGTACCAGCATGAGCAGCCTCACCGGGGAGCTGTTTTTT. Its translation is CTSMSSLTGELFF.

This clonotype was recorded at least ten times. The rearrangement joins TRBV11-2 to TRBJ1-1; D is ambiguous. Germline V gene sequence: CDR1 SGHAT, CDR2 FQNNGV. The CDR3 is made up of 12 amino acids. V was clipped by 1 base and J by 8 bases, with 8 bases between them. CDR3 sequence (DNA): TGTGCCAGCAGCTTAGTGAGTCAGGAAGCTTTCTTT. It yields the protein CASSLVSQEAFF.

The chain links TRBV7-2 to TRBJ2-1; the D is unclear. Germline lookup yields CDR1 SGHTA and CDR2 FQGNSA. This CDR3 is 15 amino acids long. V lost 4 bases, J lost 4 bases, and 14 bases lay in between. The CDR3 sequence is CASSSRALFYNEQFF. DNA of the CDR3: TGTGCCAGCAGCTCCCGGGCCCTTTTTTACAATGAGCAGTTCTTC.

The chain joins TRBV3-1 to TRBJ2-3; 9 bases map to TRBD1. With V trimmed by 4 bases and J by 5 bases, 1 base remained unmatched. The germline V gene encodes CDR1 LGHDT and CDR2 YNNKEL (reference sequence). The CDR3 loop spans 13 amino acids. The CDR3 region is CASSRDREDTQYF. The CDR3, as DNA: TGTGCCAGCAGCCGGGACAGGGAAGATACGCAGTATTTT.

In this sample, this clonotype turned up many times. V is TRBV6-1 and J is TRBJ1-5, with D maybe TRBD1 (5 bases). Germline values: CDR1 MNHNS, CDR2 SASEGT. Trimming cost V 1 base and J 5 bases, with 9 bases left between them. This CDR3 has 14 residues. The CDR3 nucleotides are TGTGCCAGCAGTGAAGGGGGCCCGGATCAGCCCCAGCATTTT. Translation: CASSEGGPDQPQHF.

This clonotype was observed at least ten times. The chain links TRBV5-1 to TRBJ1-2, with unresolved D. V was shortened by 0 bases and J by 0 bases, with 12 bases between the two germline ends. The CDR3 has 16 amino acids. Germline values: CDR1 SGHRS, CDR2 YFSETQ. CDR3 bases: TGCGCCAGCAGCTTGGGATCCGGTGGAGCTAACTATGGCTACACCTTC. It codes for CASSLGSGGANYGYTF.

Ten or more counts support this clonotype. The rearrangement joins TRBV2 to TRBJ1-2; TRBD1 is a possible D gene (6 bases). Per germline, CDR1 SNHLY and CDR2 FYNNEI. This CDR3 region has 14 residues. Trimming removed 1 base at V and 8 bases at J, with 14 bases between. The DNA of the CDR3 is TGTGCCAGCAGTGAAGGTTGGGGGCAGGGCGGCTACACCTTC. Its protein product is CASSEGWGQGGYTF.

This chain joins TRBV7-9 and TRBJ1-1; D perhaps matches TRBD1 (5 bases). Germline V gene sequence: CDR1 SEHNR, CDR2 FQNEAQ (reference sequence). Trimming cost V 5 bases and J 4 bases, with 20 bases left between them. The CDR3 runs to 16 residues. CDR3 DNA sequence: TGTGCCAGCAGCGCATCCCTCAGGGTTGTGGGCACTGAAGCTTTCTTT. It yields the protein CASSASLRVVGTEAFF.

Only a few counts were recorded for this clonotype. The rearrangement joins TRBV4-1 to TRBJ2-2; 9 bases align to TRBD2. With V trimmed by 4 bases and J by 5 bases, 17 bases remained unmatched. This CDR3 has 19 residues. Germline lookup yields CDR1 MGHRA and CDR2 YSYEKL. CDR3 DNA: TGCGCCAGCAGCCGGGGTGGCGCTCTTGGGACTAGCCAAACCGGGGAGCTGTTTTTT. This sequence encodes CASSRGGALGTSQTGELFF.

This clonotype was recorded at least ten times. CDR3 region: CSAAGTSGVTQETQYF. CDR3 bases: TGCAGTGCTGCCGGGACTAGCGGGGTCACCCAAGAGACCCAGTACTTC. This chain links TRBV20-1 with TRBJ2-5; 13 bases fit TRBD2. This CDR3 spans 16 amino acids. Germline CDR1 is DFQATT and CDR2 is SNEGSKA (reference sequence). The V segment lost 5 bases and the J segment 1 base; nucleotides outside the gene matches: 7.

This clonotype was seen ten or more times. The chain combines TRBV12-3 or TRBV12-4 with TRBJ1-1, with TRBD1 matching over 7 bases. The CDR3 sequence is 13 residues long. J was trimmed by 10 bases and V by 5 bases; bases with no gene match: 10. CDR3 residues: CASSGRQGLRAFF. The CDR3 bases are TGTGCCAGCAGTGGACGACAGGGATTGAGAGCTTTCTTT.

This clonotype came up a few times. V gene TRBV5-4 combines with J gene TRBJ2-3, with TRBD2 identical over 15 bases. Trimming removed 0 bases from V and 4 bases from J; junction bases left unmatched: 6. CDR1 and CDR2 (germline): SGHNT, YYREEE (reference sequence). The CDR3 spans 18 residues. CDR3 sequence (DNA): TGTGCCAGCAGCTTGGTTTGGACTAGCGGGAGGGCGTCAGATACGCAGTATTTT. Translating it yields CASSLVWTSGRASDTQYF.

This clonotype was counted ten times or more. The V gene is TRBV28, the J gene TRBJ2-3; TRBD1 might be the D (6 bases). V was clipped by 3 bases and J by 13 bases, with 14 bases between them. The CDR3 loop spans 12 amino acids. Germline assignment: CDR1 MDHEN and CDR2 SYDVKM. CDR3 DNA: TGTGCCAGCAGTTTTCCTGGGACAATGGAGTATTTT. Its translation is CASSFPGTMEYF.

DNA of the CDR3: TGCGCCAGCCGGACAGGGGTTGGGACTGAAGCTTTCTTT. Translated: CASRTGVGTEAFF. The genes are TRBV10-1 and TRBJ1-1; 9 bases line up with TRBD1. Trimming cost V 8 bases and J 5 bases; bases outside gene matches: 6. The V gene's germline CDR1 is WNHNN and CDR2 SYGVQD (reference sequence). The CDR3 runs to 13 residues.

In this sample, this clonotype turned up many times. The chain carries TRBV11-1 and TRBJ1-1, with a tentative D call TRBD1 (5 bases). Germline V gives CDR1 SGHAT, CDR2 FQDESV (reference sequence). Trimming removed 5 bases at V and 3 bases at J, with 22 bases between. CDR3 size: 17 residues. The chain's CDR3 is CASSPRLGEYSDTEAFF. The DNA for the CDR3 is TGTGCCAGCAGCCCTCGACTGGGGGAATATAGTGACACTGAAGCTTTCTTT.

This clonotype was observed many times. This sequence joins TRBV20-1 and TRBJ2-1; 8 bases map to TRBD2. The CDR3 consists of 14 residues. V lost 6 bases, J lost 0 bases, and 4 bases stayed unmatched. Germline values: CDR1 DFQATT, CDR2 SNEGSKA (reference sequence). As DNA, the CDR3 is TGCAGTGCCACACTAGCGGCCTCCTACAATGAGCAGTTCTTC. This sequence encodes CSATLAASYNEQFF.

Concerning this clonotype itself: At one end the junction does not follow the germline gene, possibly because of a read error. The rearrangement joins TRBV28 to TRBJ1-3; D might be TRBD1 (5 bases). Germline CDR1 and CDR2: MDHEN and SYDVKM. The CDR3 totals 13 residues. CDR3 protein: CASRIQGGKTIYF. In DNA, the CDR3 is TGTGCCAGCCGGATCCAGGGAGGAAAGACCATATATTTT. The complete variable domain, with remaining parts taken from reference TRBV28 and TRBJ1-3, reads DVKVTQSSRYLVKRTGEKVFLECVQDMDHENMFWYRQDPGLGLRLIYFSYDVKMKEKGDIPEGYSVSREKKERFSLILESASTNQTSMYLCASRIQGGKTIYFGEGSWLTVV.

The sample holds many counts of this clonotype. V and J are TRBV27 and TRBJ1-6, with TRBD1 matching 8 bases. The CDR3 consists of 15 residues. From germline, CDR1 is MNHEY and CDR2 SMNVEV (reference sequence). V was pared by 7 bases and J by 2 bases, with 4 bases of the junction left unmatched. The CDR3 DNA is TGTGCCAGCAAACGACAGGGGACCTATAATTCACCCCTCCACTTT. Amino acids: CASKRQGTYNSPLHF.